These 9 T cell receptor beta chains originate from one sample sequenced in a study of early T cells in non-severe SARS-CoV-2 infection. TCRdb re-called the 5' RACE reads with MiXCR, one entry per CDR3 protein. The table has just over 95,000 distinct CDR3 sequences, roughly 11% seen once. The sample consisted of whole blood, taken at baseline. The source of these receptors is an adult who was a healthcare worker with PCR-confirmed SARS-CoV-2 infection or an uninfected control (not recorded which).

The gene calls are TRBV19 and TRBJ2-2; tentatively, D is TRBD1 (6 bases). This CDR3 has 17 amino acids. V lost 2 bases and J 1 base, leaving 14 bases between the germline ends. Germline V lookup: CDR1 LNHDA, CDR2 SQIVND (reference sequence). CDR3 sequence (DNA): TGTGCCAGTAGTATAAGGGGGTTTGTGGAGAACACCGGGGAGCTGTTTTTT. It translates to CASSIRGFVENTGELFF.

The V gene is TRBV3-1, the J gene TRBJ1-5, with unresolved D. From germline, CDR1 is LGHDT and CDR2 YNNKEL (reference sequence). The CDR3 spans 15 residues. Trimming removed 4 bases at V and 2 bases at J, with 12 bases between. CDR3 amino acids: CASSPRTGGNQPQHF. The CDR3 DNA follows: TGTGCCAGCAGCCCCAGGACCGGGGGCAATCAGCCCCAGCATTTT.

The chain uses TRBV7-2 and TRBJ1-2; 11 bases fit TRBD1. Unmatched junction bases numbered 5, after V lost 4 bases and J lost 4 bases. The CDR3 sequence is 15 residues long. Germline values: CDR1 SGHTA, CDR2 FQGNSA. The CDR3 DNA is TGTGCCAGCAGCTCGCGGACAGGGGGCGTCTATGGCTACACCTTC. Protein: CASSSRTGGVYGYTF.

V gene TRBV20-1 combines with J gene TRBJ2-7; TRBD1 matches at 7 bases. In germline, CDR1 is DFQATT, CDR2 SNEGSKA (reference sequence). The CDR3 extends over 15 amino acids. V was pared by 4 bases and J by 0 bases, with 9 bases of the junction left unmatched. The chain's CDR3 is CSANPQGRISYEQYF. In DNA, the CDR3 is TGCAGTGCTAACCCACAGGGGCGAATCTCCTACGAGCAGTACTTC.

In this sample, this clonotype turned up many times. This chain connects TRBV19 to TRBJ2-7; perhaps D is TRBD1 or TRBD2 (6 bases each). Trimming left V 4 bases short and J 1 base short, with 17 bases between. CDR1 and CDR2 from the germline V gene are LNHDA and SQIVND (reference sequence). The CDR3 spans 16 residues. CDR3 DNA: TGTGCCAGTAGTACCTACACGCGGGGACATTCCTACGAGCAGTACTTC. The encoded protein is CASSTYTRGHSYEQYF. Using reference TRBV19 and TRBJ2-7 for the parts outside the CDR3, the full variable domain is DGGITQSPKYLFRKEGQNVTLSCEQNLNHDAMYWYRQDPGQGLRLIYYSQIVNDFQKGDIAEGYSVSREKKESFPLTVTSAQKNPTAFYLCASSTYTRGHSYEQYFGPGTRLTVT.

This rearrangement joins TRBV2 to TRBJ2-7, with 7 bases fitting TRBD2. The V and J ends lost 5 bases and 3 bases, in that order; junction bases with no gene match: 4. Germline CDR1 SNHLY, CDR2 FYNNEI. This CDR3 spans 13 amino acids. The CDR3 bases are TGTGCCAGCAGTAGCCAGCGGGACTACGAGCAGTACTTC. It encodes CASSSQRDYEQYF.

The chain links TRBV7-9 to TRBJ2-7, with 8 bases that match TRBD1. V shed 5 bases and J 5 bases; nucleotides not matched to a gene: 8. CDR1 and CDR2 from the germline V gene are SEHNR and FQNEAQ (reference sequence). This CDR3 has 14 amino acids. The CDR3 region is CASSIGTGGDEQYF. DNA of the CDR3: TGTGCCAGCAGCATCGGGACAGGCGGTGACGAGCAGTACTTC. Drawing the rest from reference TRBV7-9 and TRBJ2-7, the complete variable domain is DTGVSQNPRHKITKRGQNVTFRCDPISEHNRLYWYRQTLGQGPEFLTYFQNEAQLEKSRLLSDRFSAERPKGSFSTLEIQRTEQGDSAMYLCASSIGTGGDEQYFGPGTRLTVT.

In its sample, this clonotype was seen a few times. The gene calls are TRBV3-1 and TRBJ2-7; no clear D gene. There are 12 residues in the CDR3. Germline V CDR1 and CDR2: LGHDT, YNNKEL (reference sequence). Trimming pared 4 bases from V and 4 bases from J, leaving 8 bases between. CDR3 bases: TGTGCCAGCAGCCTCCTTGGTTACGAGCAGTACTTC. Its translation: CASSLLGYEQYF.

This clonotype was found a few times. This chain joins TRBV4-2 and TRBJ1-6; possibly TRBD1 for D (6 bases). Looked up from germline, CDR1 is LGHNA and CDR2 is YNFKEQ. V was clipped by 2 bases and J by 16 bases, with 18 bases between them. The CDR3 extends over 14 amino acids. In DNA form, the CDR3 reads TGTGCCAGCAGCCAATTCTCACAGGGACGCTCTCTCCACTTT. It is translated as CASSQFSQGRSLHF.